This T cell receptor (beta chain) originates from a study of vaccination effects on CD4 cells after COVID-19. The protocol was immunoSEQ multiplex PCR, while the TCRdb copy is restricted to in-frame clones and leaves out a portion. The profile covers about 80,000 clones, with around four fifths appearing a single time and 0.85% to 1.2% taken by the ten largest. Losses at the gene ends were 3 bases for V and 6 bases for J; bases not matched to a gene: 6. The CDR3 is 15 amino acids. Germline loops: CDR1 SGHTA, CDR2 FQGTGA. Concerning this clone itself: The antigen remains unidentified.

Within the ViraFEST assay, antigen-specific CD4+ T cells underwent expansion with viral peptide pools prior to sequencing. CD4+ T cell isolation took place after approximately 11 days of culture. Participants got two doses of BNT162b2 or mRNA-1273 vaccine. The sequenced sample was CD4+ T cells from PBMCs cultured with HCoV-OC43 spike peptides, obtained after COVID-19 vaccination. Specified subset: HCoV-OC43 spike overlapping peptide pool stimulation. The genes are TRBV7-3 and TRBJ2-2, with 8 bases aligning to TRBD2. The sequence derives from a human donor who received a COVID-19 vaccine. The CDR3 spells CASSFPPGGAGELFF. The CDR3 DNA reads as TGTGCCAGCAGCTTTCCGCCCGGGGGGGCCGGGGAGCTGTTTTTT.